The 24 T cell receptor beta chains below come from one sample, sequenced in a study of control samples from healthy donors and cancer patients. Data came from immunoSEQ multiplex PCR; TCRdb stores just in-frame clones and leaves some out. This table has some 110,000 clones, about four fifths appearing once. Sequenced sample: blood. All receptors come from a woman between 45 and 65 years old in good health.

The chain has TRBV7-3 and TRBJ1-5, with 8 bases lining up with TRBD1. Germline V gene data show CDR1 as SGHTA and CDR2 as FQGTGA. V gave up 2 bases and J gave up 6 bases; unmatched junction bases: 6. This CDR3 contains 15 residues. The CDR3 protein is CASSLSGGVSQPQHF. The CDR3 DNA is TGTGCCAGCAGCTTATCAGGGGGCGTCTCTCAGCCCCAGCATTTT.

This chain uses TRBV19 with TRBJ2-7; 9 nucleotides match TRBD1. Germline CDR1 LNHDA, CDR2 SQIVND (reference sequence). Unmatched junction bases numbered 5, after V lost 6 bases and J lost 5 bases. The CDR3 length is 13 residues. The CDR3 reads CASSRDRDDEQYF. In nucleotides, the CDR3 is TGTGCCAGTAGCCGGGACAGGGATGACGAGCAGTACTTC.

V and J are TRBV4-3 and TRBJ2-3; 8 positions match TRBD1. The CDR3 covers 13 residues. CDR1 is LGHNA, CDR2 YSLEER, per germline. J gave up 4 bases and V 3 bases, and 0 bases lay outside the gene matches. CDR3 nucleotide sequence: TGCGCCAGCAGCCAGGGACAGGCAGATACGCAGTATTTT. Protein sequence: CASSQGQADTQYF.

The chain links TRBV19 to TRBJ2-7, with D possibly being TRBD1 (6 bases). V shed 4 bases and J shed 6 bases, with 16 bases lying between them. The germline V gene encodes CDR1 LNHDA and CDR2 SQIVND (reference sequence). The CDR3 is made up of 14 amino acids. CDR3 in amino acids: CASSTIQGMAEQYF. The CDR3, as DNA: TGTGCCAGTAGTACTATACAGGGAATGGCCGAGCAGTACTTC.

The rearrangement uses TRBV29-1 and TRBJ2-7, with D perhaps matching TRBD1 or TRBD2 (5 bases each). Germline V gives CDR1 SQVTM, CDR2 ANQGSEA. V shed 5 bases and J shed 0 bases, with 14 bases lying between them. The CDR3 spans 14 residues. CDR3 DNA sequence: TGCAGCGTTCGCCCCCGGGGCAGCTCCTACGAGCAGTACTTC. Its translation is CSVRPRGSSYEQYF.

J is TRBJ2-3 and V is TRBV27; 13 bases align to TRBD2. Looked up from germline, CDR1 is MNHEY and CDR2 is SMNVEV (reference sequence). The CDR3 sequence is 15 residues long. V shed 5 bases and J 6 bases; nucleotides not matched to a gene: 5. The DNA of the CDR3 is TGTGCCAGCAGTACACTAGCGGGAGGGTATGATACGCAGTATTTT. As protein: CASSTLAGGYDTQYF.

The rearrangement uses TRBV4-3 and TRBJ2-1; 8 bases match TRBD2. From germline, CDR1 is LGHNA and CDR2 YSLEER. The length of the CDR3 is 17 residues. The J segment lost 2 bases and the V segment lost 3 bases, leaving 9 bases of the junction unmatched. The CDR3 region is CASSHDLAGIPYNEQFF. The CDR3 coding sequence is TGCGCCAGCAGCCATGACTTAGCGGGAATACCCTACAATGAGCAGTTCTTC.

This chain links TRBV25-1 with TRBJ1-6; 7 nucleotides line up with TRBD1. CDR3 length: 18 amino acids. Germline V gene sequence: CDR1 MGHDK, CDR2 SYGVNS. V shed 3 bases, J shed 0 bases, and the junction held 8 bases outside the gene matches. The CDR3, as DNA: TGTGCCAGCAGTGATGACTCTAACAGGGGCTCCTATAATTCACCCCTCCACTTT. As protein: CASSDDSNRGSYNSPLHF.

This clone was observed a handful of times. The chain is built from TRBV10-1 and TRBJ2-7; 8 bases fit TRBD2. This CDR3 comprises 14 residues. With V trimmed by 8 bases and J by 7 bases, 13 bases remained unmatched. CDR1 and CDR2 from the germline V gene are WNHNN and SYGVQD (reference sequence). This CDR3 is CASREGIVVWEQYF. DNA for the CDR3: TGCGCCAGCCGGGAGGGGATAGTAGTATGGGAGCAGTACTTC.

The chain joins TRBV15 to TRBJ2-7; D is ambiguous. Germline V gene sequence: CDR1 LNHNV, CDR2 YYDKDF (reference sequence). The CDR3 runs to 14 residues. V lost 0 bases to trimming and J lost 7 bases, with 13 bases between them. The CDR3 protein is CATSRDVKASEQYF. Written as DNA, the CDR3 is TGTGCCACCAGCAGAGATGTGAAGGCTTCGGAGCAGTACTTC.

This clone has a single count. This chain joins TRBV29-1 and TRBJ1-1; possibly TRBD1 for D (6 bases). The germline gives CDR1 SQVTM, CDR2 ANQGSEA. V shed 7 bases and J shed 3 bases, with 12 bases lying between them. The CDR3 is 12 residues long. CDR3 in amino acids: CSAGDFDTEAFF. CDR3 nucleotides: TGCAGCGCAGGGGATTTCGACACTGAAGCTTTCTTT. The variable domain in full, completed from reference TRBV29-1 and TRBJ1-1, reads SAVISQKPSRDICQRGTSLTIQCQVDSQVTMMFWYRQQPGQSLTLIATANQGSEATYESGFVIDKFPISRPNLTFSTLTVSNMSPEDSSIYLCSAGDFDTEAFFGQGTRLTVV.

This rearrangement joins TRBV27 to TRBJ1-5; 8 nucleotides agree with TRBD1. V dropped 4 bases and J dropped 3; count of bases not matched to a gene: 8. Germline assignment: CDR1 MNHEY and CDR2 SMNVEV (reference sequence). The CDR3 sequence is 16 residues long. The CDR3 here is CASSSGTGRNNQPQHF. The DNA for the CDR3 is TGTGCCAGCAGTTCAGGGACAGGTCGCAACAATCAGCCCCAGCATTTT.

This clone was observed a handful of times. The rearrangement joins TRBV19 to TRBJ1-1, with TRBD1 as a possible D gene (5 bases). V was pared by 0 bases and J by 4 bases, with 6 bases between. The CDR3 has 13 residues. Germline V CDR1 and CDR2: LNHDA, SQIVND (reference sequence). The CDR3 here is CASSIERGTEAFF. DNA of the CDR3: TGTGCCAGTAGTATAGAGAGGGGCACTGAAGCTTTCTTT.

This sequence joins TRBV11-3 and TRBJ1-6, with D possibly being TRBD1 (5 bases). V shed 8 bases and J shed 0 bases, with 11 bases lying between them. The CDR3 has 15 amino acids. Germline CDR1 reads SGHNT; CDR2 reads YENEEA. In nucleotides, the CDR3 is TGTGCCAGCTGTTCAGACAGCTCCTATAATTCACCCCTCCACTTT. Translating gives CASCSDSSYNSPLHF. Variable domain in full (rest from reference TRBV11-3 and TRBJ1-6): EAGVVQSPRYKIIEKKQPVAFWCNPISGHNTLYWYLQNLGQGPELLIRYENEEAVDDSQLPKDRFSAERLKGVDSTLKIQPAELGDSAVYLCASCSDSSYNSPLHFGNGTRLTVT.

Notes on this clone: Relative to the germline gene, one junction end is altered; a read error may explain this. The gene calls are TRBV7-7 and TRBJ2-2; tentative D call: TRBD2 (5 bases). Germline values: CDR1 SSHAT, CDR2 FNYEAQ (reference sequence). The CDR3 runs 14 residues. The CDR3 sequence is CASTPGEQSGELFF. The CDR3 DNA reads TGTGCTAGCACCCCTGGGGAGCAATCCGGGGAGCTGTTTTTT.

The chain couples TRBV7-3 to TRBJ2-3; no definite D call. Trimming took off 5 bases at V and 4 bases at J, with 10 bases between the two ends. The germline V gene has CDR1 SGHTA and CDR2 FQGTGA. This CDR3 region has 13 residues. The CDR3 here is CASSAEVADTQYF. The CDR3 DNA sequence: TGTGCCAGCAGCGCTGAAGTGGCAGATACGCAGTATTTT.

The rearrangement links TRBV6-4 to TRBJ2-1; TRBD2 agrees at 7 bases. V dropped 2 bases and J dropped 4; count of bases not matched to a gene: 11. This CDR3 has 17 residues. Germline V CDR1 and CDR2: MRHNA, SNTAGT. In DNA, the CDR3 is TGTGCCAGCAGTGACCTTCCGTTTGGGGGAGGGTACAATGAGCAGTTCTTC. As protein: CASSDLPFGGGYNEQFF.

V usage is TRBV18 and J usage is TRBJ1-2; D is uncertain. This CDR3 comprises 15 residues. CDR1 KGHSH and CDR2 LQKENI come from the germline V gene. The V and J ends lost 6 bases and 3 bases respectively, with 17 bases between them. In nucleotides, the CDR3 is TGTGCCAGCTCCCACCTTCCATGGGCAGACTATGGCTACACCTTC. This gives the protein CASSHLPWADYGYTF. Together with reference TRBV18 and TRBJ1-2, the CDR3 gives the full variable domain: NAGVMQNPRHLVRRRGQEARLRCSPMKGHSHVYWYRQLPEEGLKFMVYLQKENIIDESGMPKERFSAEFPKEGPSILRIQQVVRGDSAAYFCASSHLPWADYGYTFGSGTRLTVV.

CDR3 sequence: CASSHNPGSWSPLHF. The CDR3 nucleotides are TGTGCCAGCAGCCACAATCCAGGGTCTTGGTCACCCCTCCACTTT. The genes are TRBV11-2 and TRBJ1-6; TRBD1 might be the D (5 bases). V was clipped by 5 bases and J by 10 bases, with 18 bases between them. Germline V gene data show CDR1 as SGHAT and CDR2 as FQNNGV. This CDR3 region has 15 residues.

This clone was detected a few times. The V call is TRBV7-2, the J call TRBJ2-7; tentatively, D is TRBD2 (5 bases). Germline-derived CDR1 and CDR2 are SGHTA and FQGNSA. This CDR3 is 12 amino acids long. V lost 6 bases and J 2 bases, leaving 8 bases between the germline ends. The CDR3 DNA sequence: TGTGCCAGCAGTCCCGGGGCCTACGAGCAGTACTTC. Protein sequence: CASSPGAYEQYF.

The chain recombines TRBV6-6 with TRBJ2-2; maybe TRBD2 (6 bases). CDR1 MNHNY and CDR2 SVGAGI come from the germline V gene (reference sequence). The CDR3 has 14 residues. Between the trimmed V and J ends, which lost 6 bases and 3 bases, there was a span of 11 bases. CDR3 amino acids: CASRRGKDTGELFF. Written as DNA, the CDR3 is TGTGCCAGCAGGCGGGGTAAAGACACCGGGGAGCTGTTTTTT.

This clone has a single count. The V gene is TRBV20-1, the J gene TRBJ2-5; TRBD1 is a possible D gene (6 bases). CDR1 and CDR2 (germline): DFQATT, SNEGSKA (reference sequence). V lost 7 bases and J 4 bases, leaving 7 bases between the germline ends. The CDR3 has 10 amino acids. The CDR3: CSGGRETQYF. In nucleotides, the CDR3 is TGCAGTGGGGGGCGAGAGACCCAGTACTTC.

This clone came up once. The chain recombines TRBV11-3 with TRBJ2-1; a possible D gene is TRBD2 (6 bases). This CDR3 spans 15 amino acids. V was pared by 5 bases and J by 4 bases, with 15 bases between. In germline, CDR1 is SGHNT, CDR2 YENEEA. The CDR3 is CASSPLGGAYNEQFF. CDR3 DNA sequence: TGTGCCAGCAGCCCCCTCGGGGGAGCGTACAATGAGCAGTTCTTC.

This clone was seen only once. V usage is TRBV4-3 and J usage is TRBJ1-1; D may be TRBD1 (6 bases). V lost 0 bases, J lost 5 bases, and 19 bases lay in between. The germline gives CDR1 LGHNA, CDR2 YSLEER. There are 17 residues in the CDR3. In DNA, the CDR3 is TGCGCCAGCAGCCAAGAACGGGACATCCTATACTCAACTGAAGCTTTCTTT. Translated: CASSQERDILYSTEAFF.